This TCR beta chain came from a study of control samples from healthy donors and cancer patients. The J segment lost 4 bases and the V segment lost 4 bases, leaving 5 bases of the junction unmatched. The V gene's germline CDR1 is SGHTA and CDR2 FQGTGA. There are 15 residues in the CDR3. TCRdb's copy holds only in-frame clones and misses some; the assay was immunoSEQ multiplex PCR. This sample carries some 71,000 clones, around 87% of them seen once, and the ten largest clones take approximately 2.1%. The sequenced sample was PBMCs. V and J are TRBV7-3 and TRBJ2-1; 9 bases align to TRBD1. The origin of this receptor is a woman between 45 and 65 years old with head and neck cancer. This chain's CDR3 is CASSSSGQGYNEQFF. In DNA form, the CDR3 reads TGTGCCAGCAGCTCCTCGGGACAGGGTTACAATGAGCAGTTCTTC. The variable domain in full, with the rest retrieved from reference TRBV7-3 and TRBJ2-1, is GAGVSQTPSNKVTEKGKYVELRCDPISGHTALYWYRQSLGQGPEFLIYFQGTGAADDSGLPNDRFFAVRPEGSVSTLKIQRTERGDSAVYLCASSSSGQGYNEQFFGPGTRLTVL.